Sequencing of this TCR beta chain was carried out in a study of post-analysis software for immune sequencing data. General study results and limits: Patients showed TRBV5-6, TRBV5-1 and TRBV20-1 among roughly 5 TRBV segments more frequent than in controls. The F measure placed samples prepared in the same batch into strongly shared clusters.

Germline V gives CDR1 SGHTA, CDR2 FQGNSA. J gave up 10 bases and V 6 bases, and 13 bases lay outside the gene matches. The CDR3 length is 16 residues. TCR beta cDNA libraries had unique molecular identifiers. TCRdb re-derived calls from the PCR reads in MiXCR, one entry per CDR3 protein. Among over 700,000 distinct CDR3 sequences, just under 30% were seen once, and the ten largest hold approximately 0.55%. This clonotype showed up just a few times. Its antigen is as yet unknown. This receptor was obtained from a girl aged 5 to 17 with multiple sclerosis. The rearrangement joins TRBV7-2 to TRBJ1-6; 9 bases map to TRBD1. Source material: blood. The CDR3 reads CASRRASGTGISPLHF. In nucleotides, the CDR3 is TGTGCCAGCAGGCGGGCCTCCGGGACAGGGATATCACCCCTCCACTTT.